This note documents a single T cell receptor beta chain sequence. The sample comes from a study of blood T cell repertoires in COVID-19. Overall study context: The samples span acute and convalescent COVID-19 from the United States, Italy and Spain. The cDNA or gDNA used as material had been derived from T cells, B-cell-depleted T cells, or PBMCs.

Per the original methods: From reference gene primer amplification, estimates of nucleated cell counts were derived. Clones were read by immunoSEQ multiplex PCR, and TCRdb kept only the in-frame ones, dropping some. The V and J calls and clone size are taken from that table; D and trimming were inferred from the DNA. The top ten clones hold around 12% of a sample with approximately 70,000 clones, around nine tenths of them seen once. V was cut by 10 bases and J by 0 bases, with 12 bases left in between. The CDR3 extends over 13 amino acids. CDR1 is MNHEY and CDR2 is SVGAGI in the germline V gene. This receptor was identified in a woman in her sixties or seventies with acute or convalescent COVID-19. V usage is TRBV6-5 and J usage is TRBJ1-2; the D is unclear. Sequencing was carried out using peripheral blood. This chain's CDR3 is CATEEVPNYGYTF. CDR3 nucleotides: TGTGCCACCGAGGAAGTCCCTAACTATGGCTACACCTTC.